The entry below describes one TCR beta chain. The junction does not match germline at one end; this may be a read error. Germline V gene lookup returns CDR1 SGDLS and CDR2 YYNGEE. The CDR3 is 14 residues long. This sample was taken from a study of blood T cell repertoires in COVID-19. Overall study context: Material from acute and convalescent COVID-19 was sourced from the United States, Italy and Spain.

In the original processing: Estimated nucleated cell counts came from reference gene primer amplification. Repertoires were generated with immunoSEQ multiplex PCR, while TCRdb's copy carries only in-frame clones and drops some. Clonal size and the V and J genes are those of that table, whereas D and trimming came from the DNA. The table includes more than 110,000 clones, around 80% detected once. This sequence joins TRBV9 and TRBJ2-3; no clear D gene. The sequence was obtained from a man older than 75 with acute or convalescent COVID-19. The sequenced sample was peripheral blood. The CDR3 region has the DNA TGTGCCAACAGCGTAGACCCGGGTACAGATACGCAGTATTTT. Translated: CANSVDPGTDTQYF.